The clone carrying this T cell receptor beta chain occurred many times. This sample was included in a study of quantifying T cell responses using KT2 cells. Study-level background: Reverse transcription used primers in the TCR alpha and beta constant regions.

Each cDNA got a UMI-containing oligo ligated at its 3' end. First-round PCR used roughly 4 cycles and beta primers RC1.1 and RC1.2 covering TRBC1 and TRBC2. TCRdb re-called the UMI-ligation and nested PCR reads with MiXCR, one entry per CDR3 protein. The sample shows about 33,000 distinct CDR3 sequences, 10% of them seen only once. The CDR3 runs to 14 residues. Looked up from germline, CDR1 is SGHRS and CDR2 is YFSETQ. With 3 bases clipped from V and 5 bases from J, the junction kept 7 bases outside the gene matches. The rearrangement links TRBV5-1 to TRBJ2-7, with TRBD1 matching over 8 bases. The sequenced sample consisted of PBMCs spiked with cells of the T cell clone KT2. The TCR was taken from a human donor. Here the CDR3 reads CASSSGGRSHEQYF. The CDR3 DNA follows: TGCGCCAGCAGCTCAGGGGGCCGATCCCACGAGCAGTACTTC.